The text below deals with one T cell receptor beta chain. Its antigen is still unknown. This record belongs to a study of T cell responses to AZD1222 COVID-19 vaccine. Overall study findings and caveats: Nearly half of spike-specific TCRs reportedly target unmutated variant regions. Spike was spanned by vaccine-associated CD4 TCRs, which were dominant at 160-218 and 743-854.

Data came from immunoSEQ multiplex PCR; TCRdb stores just in-frame clones and leaves some out. In the table there are 130,000 to 150,000 clones, 85% to 95% of which are singletons. From germline, CDR1 is SGHTA and CDR2 FQGNSA. This CDR3 region has 15 residues. The trim removed 7 bases at V and 6 bases at J, leaving 14 bases unmatched. The rearrangement joins TRBV7-2 to TRBJ2-7; 8 bases fit TRBD2. This TCR came from an adult in good health. Specimen: peripheral blood, collected on day 0 of AZD1222 vaccination. CDR3 residues: CASNSRGRPPGEQYF. The CDR3 bases are TGTGCCAGCAATTCTCGCGGGAGGCCCCCGGGCGAGCAGTACTTC.